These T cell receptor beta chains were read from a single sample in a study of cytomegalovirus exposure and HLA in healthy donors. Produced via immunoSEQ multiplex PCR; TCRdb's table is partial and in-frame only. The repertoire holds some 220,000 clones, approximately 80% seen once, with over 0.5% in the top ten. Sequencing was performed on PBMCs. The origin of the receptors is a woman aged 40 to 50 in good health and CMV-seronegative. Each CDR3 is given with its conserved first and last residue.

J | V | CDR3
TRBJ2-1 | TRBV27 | CASRSRGARYNEQFF
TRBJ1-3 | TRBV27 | CASRGTGGNTIYF
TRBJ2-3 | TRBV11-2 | CASSSLQGDTQYF
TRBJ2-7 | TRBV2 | CASSEAGQYYEQYF
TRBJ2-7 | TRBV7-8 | CASSALSGVSYEQYF
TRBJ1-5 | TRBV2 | CASSEIRGQHQPQHF
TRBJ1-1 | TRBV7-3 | CASSLIENTEAFF
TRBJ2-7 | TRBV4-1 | CASSQARQGFYEQYF
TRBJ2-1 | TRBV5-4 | CATRPGGAGGSYNEQFF
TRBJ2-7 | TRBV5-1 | CASKDRGSSYEQYF
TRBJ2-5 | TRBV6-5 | CASRLGGGETQYF
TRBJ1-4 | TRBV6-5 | CASRRPGTGEEKLFF
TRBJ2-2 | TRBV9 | CASSQRVAMSGELFF
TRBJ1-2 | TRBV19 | CASSIGGQGIYGYPF